This T cell receptor beta chain was retrieved from a study of shared clonotypes between healthy human individuals. Background on the study: Three plates were used per donor for CD4 naive, three for CD4 memory, two for CD8 naive and one for CD8 memory. Study-level results: Clonotype sharing among the donors was expected to vary with sequencing depth.

A note on this clone: Its specificity is not known.

This CDR3 has 15 amino acids. Between the trimmed V and J ends, which lost 6 bases and 2 bases, there was a span of 13 bases. Germline V gene lookup returns CDR1 MNHEY and CDR2 SVGAGI. Several immunoSEQ 96-well plates shared each subset's DNA, each plate a replicate. Authors' processing steps: Filtering differed for immunoSEQ, which gave only junction sequences without quality scores. Sequencing was performed with immunoSEQ multiplex PCR; in TCRdb, only in-frame clones are kept and a portion is missing. V, J and clone size reflect that table, while D and trimming were determined from the DNA. This sample has some 2,400,000 clones, with approximately 96% found just once.

The TCR was taken from a man younger than 30 in good health. The J gene is TRBJ2-2, the V gene TRBV6-5; a weak D match, TRBD1 (6 bases). The sample was naive CD4+ T cells sorted from blood. The subset denotes: CD45RA+ positively selected. CDR3 bases: TGTGCCAGCAGAGACGGGACACCCAACACCGGGGAGCTGTTTTTT. It encodes CASRDGTPNTGELFF.